Following are 22 T cell receptor beta chains from one sample sequenced in a study of T cell changes during pregnancy in multiple sclerosis (dated by TCRdb to the late 2010s). The method was the immunoSEQ multiplex PCR assay. TCRdb limited this immuneACCESS table to in-frame rearrangements with V and J called. A share of clones is missing; checked studies link under half to unresolved V genes, and the rest is unexplained. The sample records 30,000 or so clones, about 91% of which are singletons. The ten most abundant clones make up approximately 0.79% of the sample. Sequences were derived from CD4+ T cells from peripheral blood mononuclear cells, sampled in the second trimester of pregnancy. The receptors here all came from a female donor with multiple sclerosis, enrolled in a pregnancy study.

The rearrangement links TRBV2 to TRBJ1-5, with unresolved D. This CDR3 comprises 13 residues. Germline V CDR1 and CDR2: SNHLY, FYNNEI. The ends were cut back, 4 bases at V and 3 bases at J, with 7 bases in the middle. CDR3 nucleotides: TGTGCCAGCAGTGGGCCAGTCAATCAGCCCCAGCATTTT. As protein: CASSGPVNQPQHF.

The chain joins TRBV7-2 to TRBJ2-1; D is perhaps TRBD1 (6 bases). CDR1 and CDR2 (germline): SGHTA, FQGNSA. This CDR3 contains 16 residues. Trimming removed 5 bases from V and 9 bases from J, with 23 bases in between. This CDR3 is CASSEQGPNKNGEQFF. The CDR3 DNA reads as TGTGCCAGCAGCGAACAGGGACCGAACAAGAATGGTGAGCAGTTCTTC.

The chain recombines TRBV7-2 with TRBJ2-7; TRBD2 matches 8 bases. Germline V gene lookup returns CDR1 SGHTA and CDR2 FQGNSA. CDR3 size: 18 residues. V was pared by 5 bases and J by 6 bases, with 21 bases of the junction left unmatched. This chain's CDR3 is CASSLSDWIAGPSGEQYF. The CDR3 DNA is TGTGCCAGCAGCCTATCCGACTGGATAGCGGGGCCCTCGGGCGAGCAGTACTTC. Variable domain in full (rest from reference TRBV7-2 and TRBJ2-7): GAGVSQSPSNKVTEKGKDVELRCDPISGHTALYWYRQSLGQGLEFLIYFQGNSAPDKSGLPSDRFSAERTGGSVSTLTIQRTQQEDSAVYLCASSLSDWIAGPSGEQYFGPGTRLTVT.

The chain recombines TRBV27 with TRBJ1-2; 7 bases align to TRBD1. The germline V gene has CDR1 MNHEY and CDR2 SMNVEV (reference sequence). Trimming at V came to 3 bases and at J to 4 bases, leaving 8 bases not matched to a gene. This CDR3 spans 15 amino acids. The CDR3 bases are TGTGCCAGCAGTTTGGGGCCTGGGACAGCCTATGGCTACACCTTC. Translated: CASSLGPGTAYGYTF.

The chain combines TRBV19 with TRBJ1-5; D perhaps matches TRBD1 (5 bases). This CDR3 is 14 amino acids long. Germline V gene data show CDR1 as LNHDA and CDR2 as SQIVND (reference sequence). With 3 bases removed from V and 6 bases from J, the gap between germline ends came to 12 bases. The CDR3 loop reads CASSIRVISQPQHF. CDR3 in DNA: TGTGCCAGTAGTATCAGGGTAATCAGTCAGCCCCAGCATTTT.

This clone came up once. The chain links TRBV7-2 to TRBJ1-2, with 9 bases fitting TRBD1. Germline CDR1 and CDR2: SGHTA and FQGNSA. V was clipped by 5 bases and J by 2 bases; unmatched bases: 6. This CDR3 region has 15 residues. CDR3 residues: CASSPGTGRNYGYTF. Here the CDR3 DNA reads TGTGCCAGCAGCCCAGGGACAGGGAGAAACTATGGCTACACCTTC.

This clone appeared a single time. The chain couples TRBV6-5 to TRBJ1-1; a weak D match, TRBD1 (5 bases). The CDR3 totals 14 residues. Per germline, CDR1 MNHEY and CDR2 SVGAGI. V was pared by 7 bases and J by 9 bases, with 21 bases between. CDR3 protein: CASIPDTLGGKAFF. The CDR3 nucleotides are TGTGCCAGCATTCCGGATACACTCGGGGGTAAAGCTTTCTTT.

V gene TRBV9 combines with J gene TRBJ2-3, with TRBD2 identical over 7 bases. This CDR3 region has 15 residues. The germline V gene encodes CDR1 SGDLS and CDR2 YYNGEE. V shed 3 bases and J 5 bases; nucleotides not matched to a gene: 9. The CDR3 DNA sequence: TGTGCCAGCAGCGACATACGGGGGGTTGGAGATACGCAGTATTTT. This encodes CASSDIRGVGDTQYF.

The rearrangement uses TRBV9 and TRBJ2-1; possibly TRBD2 for D (5 bases). CDR3 length equals 14 residues. Germline CDR1 SGDLS, CDR2 YYNGEE. Trimming removed 5 bases at V and 0 bases at J, with 9 bases between. In DNA form, the CDR3 reads TGTGCCAGCAGTTCTGGGAGCTCCTACAATGAGCAGTTCTTC. Protein sequence: CASSSGSSYNEQFF. The full variable domain, its missing parts supplied by reference TRBV9 and TRBJ2-1, is DSGVTQTPKHLITATGQRVTLRCSPRSGDLSVYWYQQSLDQGLQFLIQYYNGEERAKGNILERFSAQQFPDLHSELNLSSLELGDSALYFCASSSGSSYNEQFFGPGTRLTVL.

V gene TRBV2 combines with J gene TRBJ1-1, with 7 bases matching TRBD1. V dropped 6 bases and J dropped 8; count of bases not matched to a gene: 9. From germline, CDR1 is SNHLY and CDR2 FYNNEI. The CDR3 consists of 13 residues. DNA for the CDR3: TGTGCCAGCAGAGACGGGACAGCCACGGAAGCTTTCTTT. Amino acid sequence: CASRDGTATEAFF.

The chain is built from TRBV30 and TRBJ2-1; 7 nucleotides line up with TRBD1. This CDR3 comprises 16 residues. CDR1 GTSNPN and CDR2 SVGIG come from the germline V gene (reference sequence). J was trimmed by 6 bases and V by 0 bases; bases with no gene match: 11. The CDR3 is CAWSVGWSGGGNEQFF. For the CDR3, the DNA is TGTGCCTGGAGTGTAGGTTGGTCAGGGGGTGGCAATGAGCAGTTCTTC.

The V call is TRBV4-1, the J call TRBJ1-4, with TRBD1 matching 8 bases. CDR1 MGHRA and CDR2 YSYEKL come from the germline V gene. This CDR3 has 15 residues. Trimming took 1 base from V and 7 from J; bases not matched to a gene: 5. CDR3 region: CASSQVGTGGEKLFF. CDR3 DNA sequence: TGCGCCAGCAGCCAAGTAGGGACAGGAGGTGAAAAACTGTTTTTT.

The chain is built from TRBV2 and TRBJ2-7, with D maybe TRBD1 (6 bases). V dropped 2 bases and J dropped 6 bases, with 8 bases sitting between them. In germline, CDR1 is SNHLY, CDR2 FYNNEI. This CDR3 contains 12 residues. As DNA, the CDR3 is TGTGCCAGCAGTGAATTGGGGGCCGAGCAGTACTTC. Amino acid sequence: CASSELGAEQYF.

V is TRBV4-1 and J is TRBJ1-2; tentative D call: TRBD1 (5 bases). The V gene lost 1 base and the J gene lost 5 bases, with 14 bases spanning the gap. The CDR3 has 15 amino acids. Germline V gives CDR1 MGHRA, CDR2 YSYEKL. CDR3 bases: TGCGCCAGCAGCCAAGCGGTAGGGGCAGGGTATGGCTACACCTTC. Protein product: CASSQAVGAGYGYTF.

This chain joins TRBV28 and TRBJ2-1; 12 bases align to TRBD2. The CDR3 sequence is 15 residues long. Trimming took 6 bases from V and 5 from J; bases not matched to a gene: 5. Germline-derived CDR1 and CDR2 are MDHEN and SYDVKM. DNA for the CDR3: TGTGCCAGCAGCCAAACTAGCGGGGGGCACAATGAGCAGTTCTTC. Translating it yields CASSQTSGGHNEQFF. Together with reference TRBV28 and TRBJ2-1, the CDR3 gives the full variable domain: DVKVTQSSRYLVKRTGEKVFLECVQDMDHENMFWYRQDPGLGLRLIYFSYDVKMKEKGDIPEGYSVSREKKERFSLILESASTNQTSMYLCASSQTSGGHNEQFFGPGTRLTVL.

The chain has TRBV7-2 and TRBJ2-7, with a weak D call TRBD2 (5 bases). CDR1 SGHTA and CDR2 FQGNSA come from the germline V gene. The V gene lost 2 bases and the J gene lost 4 bases, with 12 bases spanning the gap. The CDR3 has 14 residues. DNA of the CDR3: TGTGCCAGCAGCTTACGCGGACGCGGGTACGAGCAGTACTTC. Its translation: CASSLRGRGYEQYF.

The genes are TRBV5-1 and TRBJ1-1; possible D gene TRBD1, 5 bases. The CDR3 consists of 13 residues. V was clipped by 2 bases and J by 3 bases, with 8 bases between them. The germline gives CDR1 SGHRS, CDR2 YFSETQ. CDR3 sequence (DNA): TGCGCCAGCAGCTTACAGGTTGACACTGAAGCTTTCTTT. Protein product: CASSLQVDTEAFF.

V is TRBV5-5 and J is TRBJ1-2; TRBD1 matches at 7 bases. Trimming removed 4 bases from V and 9 bases from J; junction bases left unmatched: 3. Germline V gene data show CDR1 as SGHKS and CDR2 as YYEKEE (reference sequence). The CDR3 runs 11 residues. Written as DNA, the CDR3 is TGTGCCAGCAGCGCGGGACAGAGCTACACCTTC. It yields the protein CASSAGQSYTF.

The chain employs TRBV27 and TRBJ2-1; D call uncertain. Per germline, CDR1 MNHEY and CDR2 SMNVEV (reference sequence). The CDR3 runs to 15 residues. Trimming stripped 4 bases from V and 4 bases from J, with 14 bases between. Written as DNA, the CDR3 is TGTGCCAGCAGTTACGTCGACTCTTCGTACAATGAGCAGTTCTTC. Residues: CASSYVDSSYNEQFF.

The V and J genes are TRBV5-6 and TRBJ2-3, with TRBD2 identical over 12 bases. Looked up from germline, CDR1 is SGHDT and CDR2 is YYEEEE. The CDR3 loop spans 15 amino acids. The V and J ends lost 2 bases and 3 bases, in that order; junction bases with no gene match: 1. CDR3 nucleotides: TGTGCCAGCAGCTTTCTAGCGGGGGGGACAGATACGCAGTATTTT. This sequence encodes CASSFLAGGTDTQYF.

The rearrangement joins TRBV5-1 to TRBJ1-2, with D unclear. Germline V gene lookup returns CDR1 SGHRS and CDR2 YFSETQ. V was trimmed by 4 bases and J by 3 bases, leaving 10 bases between them. The CDR3 covers 13 residues. DNA of the CDR3: TGCGCCAGCAGCCTCCAGGAGGACTATGGCTACACCTTC. Translated, it gives CASSLQEDYGYTF.

This chain uses TRBV19 with TRBJ2-7; 8 bases agree with TRBD1. J gave up 6 bases and V 5 bases, and 12 bases lay outside the gene matches. This CDR3 has 15 residues. Germline V gene lookup returns CDR1 LNHDA and CDR2 SQIVND (reference sequence). The CDR3 DNA reads TGTGCCAGTAGTGCCTCAGGGGGCCAAGGAGGCGAGCAGTACTTC. Its protein product is CASSASGGQGGEQYF.